This passage covers 16 T cell receptor beta chains from one sample sequenced in a study of control samples from healthy donors and cancer patients. Clones were read by immunoSEQ multiplex PCR, and TCRdb kept only the in-frame ones, dropping some. The table has under 450,000 clones, 75% to 95% seen once. Sequencing was carried out using PBMCs. These receptors were collected from a man aged 40-55 years with head and neck cancer.

The rearrangement joins TRBV15 to TRBJ2-1, with 11 bases identical to TRBD2. J gave up 5 bases and V 3 bases, and 3 bases lay outside the gene matches. Germline V CDR1 and CDR2: LNHNV, YYDKDF (reference sequence). The CDR3 contains 15 residues. CDR3 DNA: TGTGCCACCAGCAGGGGGACTAGCGGTCACAATGAGCAGTTCTTC. The encoded protein is CATSRGTSGHNEQFF.

This rearrangement joins TRBV5-4 to TRBJ2-1; D may match TRBD1 or TRBD2 (5 bases each). Germline V gene sequence: CDR1 SGHNT, CDR2 YYREEE (reference sequence). The CDR3 runs 15 residues. Trimming took 2 bases from V and 0 from J, leaving 9 bases between them. CDR3: CASSFAGSSYNEQFF. The CDR3 nucleotides read TGTGCCAGCAGCTTTGCAGGGAGCTCCTACAATGAGCAGTTCTTC.

The chain couples TRBV19 to TRBJ2-7; D unclear. The CDR3 extends over 13 amino acids. The V end was cut by 3 bases, the J end by 6 bases, with 12 bases between. Germline V gene data show CDR1 as LNHDA and CDR2 as SQIVND (reference sequence). The CDR3 protein is CASSINREGEQYF. CDR3 DNA sequence: TGTGCCAGTAGTATCAATAGGGAAGGCGAGCAGTACTTC.

This clone showed up many times. This rearrangement joins TRBV28 to TRBJ2-7; D might be TRBD1 or TRBD2, each matching 5 bases. Germline CDR1 is MDHEN and CDR2 is SYDVKM. V was pared by 2 bases and J by 3 bases, with 23 bases between. The CDR3 totals 18 residues. The CDR3 loop is CASSLEALSGDPLYEQYF. DNA for the CDR3: TGTGCCAGCAGTTTAGAAGCTTTGAGTGGGGACCCCCTCTACGAGCAGTACTTC.

Only one count was recorded for this clone. The gene calls are TRBV5-5 and TRBJ2-7; D perhaps matches TRBD1 (6 bases). The CDR3 spans 14 residues. The V end was cut by 2 bases, the J end by 2 bases, with 11 bases between. CDR1 SGHKS and CDR2 YYEKEE come from the germline V gene (reference sequence). The DNA of the CDR3 is TGTGCCAGCAGCTTAGGGGGTGAAACCTACGAGCAGTACTTC. Its protein is CASSLGGETYEQYF.

In its sample, this clone was seen a few times. The chain combines TRBV5-6 with TRBJ2-5; no clear D gene. With 4 bases removed from V and 1 base from J, the gap between germline ends came to 17 bases. This CDR3 is 16 amino acids long. Germline-derived CDR1 and CDR2 are SGHDT and YYEEEE. The CDR3 spells CASSGLTATRQETQYF. CDR3 bases: TGTGCCAGCAGCGGGCTTACAGCAACACGCCAAGAGACCCAGTACTTC.

CDR3 coding DNA: TGTGCCAGCGGTCCGCGGGGGGGCTCCTACAATGAGCAGTTCTTC. Its translation is CASGPRGGSYNEQFF. The rearrangement links TRBV6-5 to TRBJ2-1; TRBD2 matches at 9 bases. The germline CDR1 and CDR2 sequences are MNHEY and SVGAGI. The CDR3 runs to 15 residues. V lost 8 bases, J lost 0 bases, and 5 bases stayed unmatched.

The chain employs TRBV11-3 and TRBJ1-6; 7 bases fit TRBD1. Per germline, CDR1 SGHNT and CDR2 YENEEA. Trimming cost V 2 bases and J 4 bases; bases outside gene matches: 8. There are 17 residues in the CDR3. Here the CDR3 reads CASSLSSGQRYNSPLHF. DNA for the CDR3: TGTGCCAGCAGCTTATCTTCGGGACAGCGATATAATTCACCCCTCCACTTT.

The J gene is TRBJ2-1, the V gene TRBV9, with TRBD2 matching over 13 bases. There are 16 residues in the CDR3. Germline trimming cut 2 bases from V and 3 bases from J; bases unmatched to any gene: 2. Germline CDR1 SGDLS, CDR2 YYNGEE. CDR3 in amino acids: CASSVGTSGIYNEQFF. CDR3 bases: TGTGCCAGCAGCGTCGGGACTAGCGGGATCTACAATGAGCAGTTCTTC.

This clone was counted a single time. This sequence joins TRBV25-1 and TRBJ2-3; possible D gene TRBD1, 5 bases. Germline loops: CDR1 MGHDK, CDR2 SYGVNS. V lost 6 bases and J 0 bases, leaving 22 bases between the germline ends. The CDR3 length is 18 residues. This CDR3 is CASRASLGDRRSTDTQYF. The CDR3 coding sequence is TGTGCCAGCAGAGCAAGCCTCGGAGACAGAAGAAGCACAGATACGCAGTATTTT.

The rearrangement uses TRBV7-8 and TRBJ2-6; 9 nucleotides line up with TRBD1. The CDR3 runs 17 residues. V dropped 5 bases and J dropped 2; count of bases not matched to a gene: 7. Germline V gene data show CDR1 as SGHVS and CDR2 as FQNEAQ. CDR3 nucleotides: TGTGCCAGCAGCCCCGGGACAGGGTGGCCTGGGGCCAACGTCCTGACTTTC. Residues: CASSPGTGWPGANVLTF.

The chain has TRBV19 and TRBJ1-2; D is perhaps TRBD1 (5 bases). Germline CDR1 reads LNHDA; CDR2 reads SQIVND (reference sequence). V gave up 3 bases and J gave up 8 bases, with 19 bases separating them. The CDR3 is 15 amino acids. CDR3 sequence reads: CASSILRAGSGGYTF. CDR3 in DNA: TGTGCCAGTAGTATCCTACGGGCAGGGTCGGGGGGCTACACCTTC.

This chain uses TRBV30 with TRBJ1-6, with TRBD1 as a possible D gene (5 bases). Trimming cost V 3 bases and J 5 bases, with 5 bases left between them. The CDR3 is 12 amino acids. CDR1 is GTSNPN, CDR2 SVGIG, per germline (reference sequence). CDR3 protein: CAWRGDNSPLHF. Written as DNA, the CDR3 is TGTGCCTGGAGGGGGGATAATTCACCCCTCCACTTT.

The chain recombines TRBV9 with TRBJ2-1; D is perhaps TRBD1 or TRBD2 (5 bases each). Deletions cut 1 base from V and 3 bases from J, with 20 bases between. In germline, CDR1 is SGDLS, CDR2 YYNGEE. CDR3 length: 18 amino acids. CDR3 DNA: TGTGCCAGCAGCGTAAAGGGGAGCGGAGAGGCTGGCTACAATGAGCAGTTCTTC. Translating gives CASSVKGSGEAGYNEQFF.

The J gene is TRBJ2-7, the V gene TRBV11-2; D perhaps matches TRBD2 (6 bases). Germline CDR1 and CDR2: SGHAT and FQNNGV. The CDR3 spans 18 residues. V was trimmed by 6 bases and J by 0 bases, leaving 24 bases between them. In DNA, the CDR3 is TGTGCCAGCAGTCTAACGGGGCGGGAAAGACGCCGCTCCTACGAGCAGTACTTC. Amino acids: CASSLTGRERRRSYEQYF. The full variable domain, rest sourced from reference TRBV11-2 and TRBJ2-7, is EAGVAQSPRYKIIEKRQSVAFWCNPISGHATLYWYQQILGQGPKLLIQFQNNGVVDDSQLPKDRFSAERLKGVDSTLKIQPAKLEDSAVYLCASSLTGRERRRSYEQYFGPGTRLTVT.

The rearrangement joins TRBV19 to TRBJ1-1; no reliable D call. V lost 7 bases, J lost 0 bases, and 9 bases lay in between. This CDR3 comprises 13 residues. Per the germline V gene, CDR1 is LNHDA and CDR2 is SQIVND (reference sequence). The CDR3 here is CASTRTVNTEAFF. Written as DNA, the CDR3 is TGTGCCAGTACGCGGACGGTGAACACTGAAGCTTTCTTT.